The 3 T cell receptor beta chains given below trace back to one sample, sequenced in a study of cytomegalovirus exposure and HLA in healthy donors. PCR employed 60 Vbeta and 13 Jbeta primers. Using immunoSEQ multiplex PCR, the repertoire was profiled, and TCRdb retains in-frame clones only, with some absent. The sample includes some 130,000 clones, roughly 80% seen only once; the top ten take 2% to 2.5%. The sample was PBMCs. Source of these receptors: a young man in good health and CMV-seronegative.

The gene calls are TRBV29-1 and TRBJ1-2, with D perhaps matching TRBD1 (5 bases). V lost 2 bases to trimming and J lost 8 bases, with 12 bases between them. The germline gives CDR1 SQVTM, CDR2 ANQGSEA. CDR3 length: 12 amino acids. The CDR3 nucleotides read TGCAGCGTTGAACAGGGTAGGGGAGGCTACACCTTC. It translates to CSVEQGRGGYTF.

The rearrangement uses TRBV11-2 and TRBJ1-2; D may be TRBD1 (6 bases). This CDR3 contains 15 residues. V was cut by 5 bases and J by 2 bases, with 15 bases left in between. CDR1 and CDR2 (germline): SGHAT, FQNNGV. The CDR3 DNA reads TGTGCCAGCAGCAGGACAGCCGACCCCAACTATGGCTACACCTTC. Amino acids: CASSRTADPNYGYTF.

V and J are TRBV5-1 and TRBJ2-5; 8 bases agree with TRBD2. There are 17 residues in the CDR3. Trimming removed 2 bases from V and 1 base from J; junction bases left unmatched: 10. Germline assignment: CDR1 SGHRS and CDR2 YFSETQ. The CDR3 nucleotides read TGCGCCAGCAGCTTAGGGGCACTAGCGGTGACCCAAGAGACCCAGTACTTC. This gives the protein CASSLGALAVTQETQYF. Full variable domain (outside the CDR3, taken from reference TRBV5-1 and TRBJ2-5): KAGVTQTPRYLIKTRGQQVTLSCSPISGHRSVSWYQQTPGQGLQFLFEYFSETQRNKGNFPGRFSGRQFSNSRSEMNVSTLELGDSALYLCASSLGALAVTQETQYFGPGTRLLVL.